This TCR beta chain stems from a study of blood T cell repertoires in COVID-19. Study-level information: Samples came from the United States, Italy and Spain, spanning acute and convalescent COVID-19. T cells, B-cell-depleted T cells, or PBMCs provided the cDNA or gDNA that served as material.

V lost 1 base to trimming and J lost 7 bases, with 10 bases between them. Germline CDR1 and CDR2: SGHDN and FVKESK. The CDR3 is 13 amino acids. Per the authors' pipeline: Amplified reference gene primers provided the basis for estimating nucleated cell counts. Libraries were prepared by immunoSEQ multiplex PCR; TCRdb keeps only in-frame clonotypes and omits some of them. That table gives V, J and clone size, and the DNA gave D and trimming. The sample includes 35,000 to 40,000 clones, about 80% of them seen just once. Sequences were obtained from peripheral blood. The clonotype was recovered from a human donor with acute or convalescent COVID-19. The donor label of this sample is uncertain. The chain is built from TRBV14 and TRBJ1-2; D uncertain. CDR3 in amino acids: CASSQVQRGGYTF. CDR3 nucleotide sequence: TGTGCCAGCAGCCAAGTCCAGAGAGGTGGCTACACCTTC. The full variable domain, rest sourced from reference TRBV14 and TRBJ1-2, is EAGVTQFPSHSVIEKGQTVTLRCDPISGHDNLYWYRRVMGKEIKFLLHFVKESKQDESGMPNNRFLAERTGGTYSTLKVQPAELEDSGVYFCASSQVQRGGYTFGSGTRLTVV.